This T cell receptor beta chain was profiled in a study of beta chain features in type 1 diabetes. Study details: Patients did not differ from healthy donors in age, gender or cell yield.

This CDR3 spans 11 amino acids. Germline assignment: CDR1 SNHLY and CDR2 FYNNEI. Trimming cost V 4 bases and J 5 bases, with 5 bases left between them. CD45RO/CCR7/CD25/CD127/CD95/CD27 separated CD4+ naive, central memory, regulatory and stem cell-like memory cells by sorting. Study findings and constraints: The study found moderately but significantly shorter TCRB CDR3s in all four CD4+ subsets of Type 1 diabetes patients. Naive, central memory and Treg TCRB repertoires seemed to resemble each other more closely in patients than they did in healthy donors.

The investigators reverse transcribed all of the isolated RNA, so they sequenced expressed TCRB transcripts. Here immunoSEQ multiplex PCR was the method, and the copy in TCRdb shows in-frame clones only, minus some. The sample has some 350,000 clones, around an eighth seen once. In this sample, this clone turned up a few times. Antigen specificity is unknown. The same CDR3 can be traced to other DNA sequences in this sample. The receptor's source is a young woman with type 1 diabetes. This chain links TRBV2 with TRBJ2-5, with D unresolved. Sequenced material: naive CD4+ T cells from blood. CDR3 sequence: CASSVQETQYF. The CDR3 DNA reads TGTGCCAGCAGTGTCCAGGAGACCCAGTACTTC.